The 16 T cell receptor beta chains presented below share a single source sample, sequenced in a study of regulatory T cells in long-lasting Graves disease. Time point indicated: newly diagnosed GD, antithyroid drugs for less than 3 months. RNA isolated from PBMCs was used to make the TCR library. Investigators prepared the TCR beta libraries by applying iRepertoire HTBI primers and Arm-PCR of CDR3 regions. TCRdb itself ran the multiplex PCR reads through MiXCR, one entry per CDR3 protein. The sample records 350,000 to 450,000 distinct CDR3 sequences, roughly a sixth being singletons. These data were also reused for a study on T cells in Graves' hyperthyroidism and ophthalmopathy.

The specimen comprised peripheral blood mononuclear cells (PBMCs), sampled at new diagnosis, from a patient treated with antithyroid drugs. The receptors stem from a man aged 40-49 years with Graves disease.

The chain joins TRBV12-3 or TRBV12-4 to TRBJ2-3; the match to TRBD1 covers 11 bases. V trimming: 6 bases; J trimming: 1 base; junction bases outside the gene matches: 3. The CDR3 consists of 15 residues. CDR3 in amino acids: CASSGTGGGTDTQYF. The CDR3 DNA reads TGTGCCAGCAGCGGGACAGGGGGTGGCACAGATACGCAGTATTTT.

This chain connects TRBV18 to TRBJ2-2, with 12 nucleotides matching TRBD1. J gave up 7 bases and V 3 bases, and 9 bases lay outside the gene matches. This CDR3 contains 17 residues. Germline lookup yields CDR1 KGHSH and CDR2 LQKENI. CDR3 region: CASSPQTGTGGGGELFF. CDR3 nucleotides: TGTGCCAGCTCACCGCAGACCGGGACAGGGGGCGGCGGGGAGCTGTTTTTT. Looking up the rest from reference TRBV18 and TRBJ2-2 gives the full variable domain: NAGVMQNPRHLVRRRGQEARLRCSPMKGHSHVYWYRQLPEEGLKFMVYLQKENIIDESGMPKERFSAEFPKEGPSILRIQQVVRGDSAAYFCASSPQTGTGGGGELFFGEGSRLTVL.

The CDR3 is CASRETGLNTGELFF. The DNA of the CDR3 is TGTGCCAGCAGGGAGACAGGGTTGAACACCGGGGAGCTGTTTTTT. The gene calls are TRBV7-9 and TRBJ2-2; 7 bases line up with TRBD1. This CDR3 contains 15 residues. Germline assignment: CDR1 SEHNR and CDR2 FQNEAQ (reference sequence). Unmatched junction bases numbered 5, after V lost 6 bases and J lost 1 base.

This clonotype was observed at least ten times. The chain combines TRBV20-1 with TRBJ1-1, with D possibly being TRBD1 (6 bases). This CDR3 spans 13 amino acids. Germline loops: CDR1 DFQATT, CDR2 SNEGSKA (reference sequence). V was shortened by 1 base and J by 5 bases, with 11 bases between the two germline ends. The CDR3 coding sequence is TGCAGTGCTAGAGCCGGGACATATACTGAAGCTTTCTTT. Amino acids: CSARAGTYTEAFF.

In its sample, this clonotype was seen many times. The chain recombines TRBV12-3 or TRBV12-4 with TRBJ1-3, with D hard to call. This CDR3 contains 14 residues. The V gene lost 3 bases and the J gene lost 2 bases, with 8 bases spanning the gap. The CDR3 is CASSLSRAGNTIYF. CDR3 DNA: TGTGCCAGCAGTTTGAGTAGAGCTGGAAACACCATATATTTT.

This clonotype showed up many times. The chain employs TRBV20-1 and TRBJ2-7, with TRBD1 matching 8 bases. V shed 7 bases and J 4 bases; nucleotides not matched to a gene: 6. The CDR3 sequence is 12 residues long. Germline-derived CDR1 and CDR2 are DFQATT and SNEGSKA (reference sequence). This CDR3 reads CSEQGAGYEQYF. The DNA for the CDR3 is TGCAGTGAGCAGGGGGCAGGGTACGAGCAGTACTTC.

This clonotype came up a few times. The V gene is TRBV15, the J gene TRBJ2-3; D may be TRBD1 or TRBD2 (5 bases each). Deletions cut 1 base from V and 5 bases from J, with 10 bases between. This CDR3 has 14 amino acids. Germline CDR1 reads LNHNV; CDR2 reads YYDKDF (reference sequence). The CDR3 nucleotides are TGTGCCACCAGCAGAGGGTTGGGGGTAGATACGCAGTATTTT. Its translation is CATSRGLGVDTQYF.

This clonotype appeared many times. The rearrangement links TRBV28 to TRBJ2-1; 9 bases line up with TRBD1. Germline CDR1 reads MDHEN; CDR2 reads SYDVKM. V shed 4 bases, J shed 6 bases, and the junction held 7 bases outside the gene matches. The CDR3 consists of 15 residues. CDR3 nucleotides: TGTGCCAGCAGTTCCAACAGGGGGCGGTTCAATGAGCAGTTCTTC. This translates into CASSSNRGRFNEQFF.

This clonotype was detected many times. The rearrangement links TRBV27 to TRBJ1-1, with 7 bases lining up with TRBD1. Per germline, CDR1 MNHEY and CDR2 SMNVEV (reference sequence). This CDR3 spans 14 amino acids. J gave up 2 bases and V 4 bases, and 4 bases lay outside the gene matches. The CDR3, as DNA: TGTGCCAGCAGTTCGGACAGGTTCAACACTGAAGCTTTCTTT. Protein: CASSSDRFNTEAFF.

In the case of this clonotype: It is likely a read error: a sequence one base away is far more abundant. The chain employs TRBV11-1 and TRBJ2-5, with D perhaps assigned TRBD1 or TRBD2 (5 bases each). This CDR3 region has 14 residues. CDR1 is SGHAT, CDR2 FQDESV, per germline (reference sequence). The CDR3 nucleotides are TGCGCCAGCGGCCAAGAACAGGTCCAAGAGACCCAGTACTTC. It encodes CASGQEQVQETQYF. The whole variable domain, filled in from reference TRBV11-1 and TRBJ2-5, reads EAEVAQSPRYKITEKSQAVAFWCDPISGHATLYWYRQILGQGPELLVQFQDESVVDDSQLPKDRFSAERLKGVDSTLKIQPAELGDSAMYLCASGQEQVQETQYFGPGTRLLVL.

This clonotype was recorded many times. The chain has TRBV28 and TRBJ2-5; 9 positions agree with TRBD1. Germline CDR1 reads MDHEN; CDR2 reads SYDVKM. CDR3 length equals 15 residues. The J segment lost 1 base and the V segment lost 0 bases, leaving 0 bases of the junction unmatched. The CDR3 sequence: CASSLWTGGQETQYF. The CDR3 nucleotides read TGTGCCAGCAGTTTATGGACAGGGGGCCAAGAGACCCAGTACTTC.

Turning to this clonotype: Being one base from a much bigger clone, this may be a read error. For the CDR3, the DNA is TGTGCCAGCAGTGAAGACCCAGAGGTCACTGAAGCTTTCTTT. This translates into CASSEDPEVTEAFF. This sequence joins TRBV2 and TRBJ1-1; D uncertain. Trimming cost V 1 base and J 4 bases, with 10 bases left between them. The germline gives CDR1 SNHLY, CDR2 FYNNEI. The CDR3 totals 14 residues.

Regarding this clonotype: A much larger clone sits a single nucleotide away, making a read error possible. In this CDR3 the conserved last residue, phenylalanine or tryptophan, is missing, so a read error is likely. The CDR3: CASSLSARGNEQYL. CDR3 bases: TGTGCCAGCAGTTTATCAGCTAGGGGGAACGAGCAGTACCTC. J is TRBJ2-7 and V is TRBV12-3 or TRBV12-4; D is possibly TRBD1 (6 bases). The CDR3 length is 14 residues. With 2 bases removed from V and 5 bases from J, the gap between germline ends came to 13 bases.

This clonotype has ten or more counts. The chain uses TRBV6-2 or TRBV6-3 and TRBJ1-5; no clear D gene. V dropped 0 bases and J dropped 0 bases, with 6 bases sitting between them. The V gene's germline CDR1 is MNHEY and CDR2 SVGEGT. The CDR3 covers 15 residues. In nucleotides, the CDR3 is TGTGCCAGCAGTTACTCCCCACATAGCAATCAGCCCCAGCATTTT. This codes for CASSYSPHSNQPQHF.

The chain has TRBV11-3 and TRBJ2-1; 11 bases fit TRBD2. V shed 3 bases, J shed 9 bases, and the junction held 4 bases outside the gene matches. The CDR3 consists of 14 residues. Germline CDR1 reads SGHNT; CDR2 reads YENEEA. CDR3 DNA sequence: TGTGCCAGCAGCTTTAGCGGGGGGGCCAGTGAGCAGTTCTTC. Protein sequence: CASSFSGGASEQFF.

This clonotype was found many times. The chain couples TRBV20-1 to TRBJ2-1, with D perhaps TRBD1 (6 bases). V shed 1 base and J shed 0 bases, with 10 bases lying between them. This CDR3 is built from 15 residues. Germline CDR1 and CDR2: DFQATT and SNEGSKA (reference sequence). CDR3 sequence: CSARVTGFSYNEQFF. The DNA of the CDR3 is TGCAGTGCTAGAGTTACAGGGTTCTCCTACAATGAGCAGTTCTTC.